The next 14 T cell receptor beta chains were all read from a single sample in a study of blood T cell repertoires in COVID-19. Sequencing used immunoSEQ multiplex PCR; TCRdb keeps in-frame clones, though not all of them. The table lists about 200,000 clones, around 83% of them singletons. Sequencing input: peripheral blood. The receptors come from a woman aged 45 to 65 with acute or convalescent COVID-19.

The chain links TRBV24-1 to TRBJ2-3; D is unresolved. The CDR3 totals 13 residues. V shed 3 bases and J shed 0 bases, with 3 bases lying between them. Per germline, CDR1 KGHDR and CDR2 SFDVKD. CDR3 protein: CATSDRSTDTQYF. CDR3 sequence (DNA): TGTGCCACCAGTGATCGGAGCACAGATACGCAGTATTTT.

Details on this clone: A much larger clone differs by one base, so this may be a read error. This chain uses TRBV12-3 or TRBV12-4 with TRBJ2-5, with TRBD1 matching 7 bases. The CDR3 has 13 amino acids. The V segment lost 4 bases and the J segment 1 base; nucleotides outside the gene matches: 0. The CDR3 coding sequence is TGTGCCAGCAGTTGGGACAGCCAAGAGACCCAGTACTTC. Translated: CASSWDSQETQYF.

The rearrangement joins TRBV9 to TRBJ2-5; TRBD1 might be the D (6 bases). The CDR3 runs to 14 residues. V lost 3 bases, J lost 4 bases, and 13 bases lay in between. The germline CDR1 and CDR2 sequences are SGDLS and YYNGEE. The CDR3 region has the DNA TGTGCCAGCAGCGGGAGCAGGGGTTTAGAGACCCAGTACTTC. This translates into CASSGSRGLETQYF.

The CDR3 sequence is CASSPGQGGGYEQYF. Written as DNA, the CDR3 is TGTGCCAGCTCACCTGGACAGGGGGGGGGCTACGAGCAGTACTTC. This rearrangement joins TRBV18 to TRBJ2-7, with TRBD1 identical over 10 bases. CDR1 is KGHSH and CDR2 is LQKENI in the germline V gene. The CDR3 is made up of 15 amino acids. V trimming: 3 bases; J trimming: 3 bases; junction bases outside the gene matches: 5.

The rearrangement links TRBV5-6 to TRBJ2-1, with D possibly TRBD1 on 6 matching bases. Looked up from germline, CDR1 is SGHDT and CDR2 is YYEEEE. Deletions cut 0 bases from V and 1 base from J, with 11 bases between. CDR3 length: 16 residues. Here the CDR3 reads CASSLGGPQSYNEQFF. The CDR3 bases are TGTGCCAGCAGCTTGGGGGGGCCCCAGTCCTACAATGAGCAGTTCTTC.

The chain carries TRBV19 and TRBJ1-1; 8 positions agree with TRBD1. CDR3 size: 14 residues. Trimming at V came to 2 bases and at J to 6 bases, leaving 5 bases not matched to a gene. CDR1 and CDR2 from the germline V gene are LNHDA and SQIVND (reference sequence). The CDR3 nucleotides read TGTGCCAGTAGTATATGGGGACAGGACGCTGAAGCTTTCTTT. This codes for CASSIWGQDAEAFF.

The chain combines TRBV4-2 with TRBJ2-1; possibly TRBD2 for D (5 bases). V was cut by 4 bases and J by 9 bases, with 16 bases left in between. The CDR3 is 14 amino acids. Germline V CDR1 and CDR2: LGHNA, YNFKEQ. CDR3 DNA: TGTGCCAGCAGCCCCCTGTCCAGCGGTTTTGAGCAGTTCTTC. Translated: CASSPLSSGFEQFF.

The chain couples TRBV7-2 to TRBJ2-7; D gene uncertain. The CDR3 sequence is 12 residues long. Per germline, CDR1 SGHTA and CDR2 FQGNSA. V shed 2 bases and J shed 5 bases, with 7 bases lying between them. The CDR3 coding sequence is TGTGCCAGCAGCTTACTGGGCAACGAGCAGTACTTC. This gives the protein CASSLLGNEQYF.

V and J are TRBV10-3 and TRBJ1-6, with unresolved D. V was shortened by 2 bases and J by 9 bases, with 17 bases between the two germline ends. Germline assignment: CDR1 ENHRY and CDR2 SYGVKD. There are 16 residues in the CDR3. CDR3: CAISEGPSVLGSPLHF. CDR3 coding DNA: TGTGCCATCAGTGAGGGCCCTAGCGTACTCGGTTCACCCCTCCACTTT.

The chain recombines TRBV30 with TRBJ1-3; D may be TRBD1 (6 bases). The germline V and J ends were trimmed by 6 bases and 6 bases, with 9 bases remaining between them. Germline values: CDR1 GTSNPN, CDR2 SVGIG (reference sequence). The CDR3 is made up of 11 amino acids. In DNA, the CDR3 is TGTGCCTGTGGACAGTTAAACACCATATATTTT. Amino acid sequence: CACGQLNTIYF.

The chain joins TRBV19 to TRBJ2-7; the D gene is possibly TRBD2 (6 bases). Germline lookup yields CDR1 LNHDA and CDR2 SQIVND (reference sequence). The CDR3 totals 16 residues. V was trimmed by 1 base and J by 4 bases, leaving 17 bases between them. The CDR3 DNA sequence: TGTGCCAGTAGTATAGTTGGAGGGAGTCACTGGTACGAGCAGTACTTC. Translation gives CASSIVGGSHWYEQYF.

J is TRBJ1-2 and V is TRBV19; TRBD1 matches 11 bases. V was pared by 4 bases and J by 3 bases, with 10 bases of the junction left unmatched. The CDR3 spans 17 residues. Germline assignment: CDR1 LNHDA and CDR2 SQIVND (reference sequence). CDR3: CASSKGTGGFGDYGYTF. CDR3 sequence (DNA): TGTGCCAGTAGTAAGGGGACAGGGGGTTTCGGGGACTATGGCTACACCTTC.

The chain has TRBV9 and TRBJ2-2; 8 nucleotides match TRBD2. This CDR3 has 15 amino acids. Germline assignment: CDR1 SGDLS and CDR2 YYNGEE. Germline trimming cut 4 bases from V and 3 bases from J; bases unmatched to any gene: 5. For the CDR3, the DNA is TGTGCCAGCAGCCCAACTAGCGGATACACCGGGGAGCTGTTTTTT. Residues: CASSPTSGYTGELFF. Filled out from reference TRBV9 and TRBJ2-2, the complete variable domain reads DSGVTQTPKHLITATGQRVTLRCSPRSGDLSVYWYQQSLDQGLQFLIQYYNGEERAKGNILERFSAQQFPDLHSELNLSSLELGDSALYFCASSPTSGYTGELFFGEGSRLTVL.

The chain couples TRBV6-5 to TRBJ2-2; possible D gene TRBD1, 5 bases. Trimming left V 6 bases short and J 6 bases short, with 17 bases between. The length of the CDR3 is 15 residues. Germline V CDR1 and CDR2: MNHEY, SVGAGI. DNA of the CDR3: TGTGCCAGCAGCCTCCAGGGCGTCGTCTCCGGGGAGCTGTTTTTT. Its protein is CASSLQGVVSGELFF.